This T cell receptor beta chain was profiled in a study of Ad26.COV2.S vaccination and SARS-CoV-2 variants. For the study at large: By the intramuscular route, Ad26.COV2.S was given once, or twice 56 days apart.

The CDR3 has 15 amino acids. Germline values: CDR1 MNHEY, CDR2 SVGAGI. Unmatched junction bases numbered 14, after V lost 6 bases and J lost 7 bases. Only in-frame clones appear in the TCRdb table, and some are missing; sequencing was by immunoSEQ multiplex PCR. The sample holds 450,000 to 550,000 clones, 89% seen once. Treatment meaning: some 20 received Ad26.COV2.S at low or high dose, single or two shots; roughly five received placebo; per-sample allocation not given. Sampling was done on day 63 after the first vaccine or placebo injection. Expression of Wuhan-strain SARS-CoV-2 spike came from the Ad26 vector that formed the vaccine. This clone was observed once.

The sample here was peripheral blood, taken in a trial of Ad26.COV2.S vaccine versus placebo. The sequence derives from a person between 18 and 65 years old who received the Ad26.COV2.S COVID-19 vaccine or a placebo. The chain is built from TRBV6-5 and TRBJ1-1, with 7 bases matching TRBD1. The CDR3, as DNA: TGTGCCAGCAGACCACCGGGACAGACAAAGCGTGAAGCTTTCTTT. Encoded protein: CASRPPGQTKREAFF.